Each of the 20 T cell receptor beta chains below was sequenced from the same sample in a study of T cells in localized non-small cell lung cancer. The data were produced by immunoSEQ multiplex PCR, yet TCRdb's version contains in-frame clones alone and is incomplete. The data hold approximately 34,000 clones, with about 83% observed a single time. This specimen was peripheral blood, taken before any cancer treatment. The source of these receptors is a woman aged 40-75 years with stage I lung adenocarcinoma.

The chain is built from TRBV19 and TRBJ1-6; 7 bases fit TRBD1. CDR3 size: 17 residues. Germline assignment: CDR1 LNHDA and CDR2 SQIVND (reference sequence). The J segment lost 6 bases and the V segment lost 5 bases, leaving 13 bases of the junction unmatched. This CDR3 reads CASSLRGRGTVNSPLHF. The CDR3 DNA reads as TGTGCCAGTAGTCTCCGGGGCAGGGGGACAGTTAATTCACCCCTCCACTTT.

The CDR3: CASSSLSRPDKGNTEAFF. Here the CDR3 DNA reads TGTGCCAGCAGCAGCTTATCTAGGCCAGATAAAGGGAACACTGAAGCTTTCTTT. The chain combines TRBV11-2 with TRBJ1-1; D gene unclear. Trimming removed 5 bases from V and 1 base from J, with 23 bases in between. The length of the CDR3 is 18 residues. The V gene's germline CDR1 is SGHAT and CDR2 FQNNGV.

This CDR3 reads CASSSTSGSFSEQYF. The CDR3 DNA reads as TGCGCCAGCAGTTCGACTAGCGGGTCGTTTTCCGAGCAGTACTTC. The V call is TRBV5-1, the J call TRBJ2-7, with 10 positions matching TRBD2. Germline V gene data show CDR1 as SGHRS and CDR2 as YFSETQ. CDR3 size: 15 residues. V was pared by 5 bases and J by 6 bases, with 11 bases of the junction left unmatched.

The CDR3 region is CASSESQGARELFF. CDR3 bases: TGCGCCAGCAGTGAGTCTCAGGGGGCCAGGGAGCTGTTTTTT. The gene calls are TRBV10-1 and TRBJ2-2; 8 bases match TRBD1. V gave up 0 bases and J gave up 9 bases; unmatched junction bases: 3. There are 14 residues in the CDR3. Germline V gene lookup returns CDR1 WNHNN and CDR2 SYGVQD (reference sequence).

The chain is built from TRBV6-5 and TRBJ1-2, with TRBD1 matching 8 bases. The CDR3 is made up of 16 amino acids. The germline CDR1 and CDR2 sequences are MNHEY and SVGAGI. Trimming removed 6 bases from V and 8 bases from J; junction bases left unmatched: 17. CDR3: CASRYRTGDRGGGYTF. DNA for the CDR3: TGTGCCAGCAGATACCGGACGGGAGACAGGGGAGGCGGCTACACCTTC.

The CDR3, as DNA: TGTGCCATCCGGGAGGGGGCGGCTAACTATGGCTACACCTTC. It specifies CAIREGAANYGYTF. V is TRBV28 and J is TRBJ1-2; 7 bases align to TRBD1. The trim removed 10 bases at V and 0 bases at J, leaving 8 bases unmatched. The germline gives CDR1 MDHEN, CDR2 SYDVKM. The CDR3 sequence is 14 residues long.

The J gene is TRBJ1-1, the V gene TRBV5-1; 8 bases match TRBD1. Germline values: CDR1 SGHRS, CDR2 YFSETQ. With 5 bases clipped from V and 5 bases from J, the junction kept 14 bases outside the gene matches. This CDR3 comprises 16 residues. CDR3 sequence: CASSQNSGGAGTEAFF. Here the CDR3 DNA reads TGCGCCAGCAGTCAAAACTCAGGGGGCGCCGGGACTGAAGCTTTCTTT.

The chain couples TRBV25-1 to TRBJ1-2; D gene ambiguous. Looked up from germline, CDR1 is MGHDK and CDR2 is SYGVNS. The CDR3 has 13 amino acids. The V end was cut by 3 bases, the J end by 7 bases, with 12 bases between. The CDR3 DNA sequence: TGTGCCAGCAGTGAGAGGGCTAGAGGTGGCTACACCTTC. Its translation: CASSERARGGYTF.

This clone was detected a few times. The rearrangement joins TRBV30 to TRBJ1-2, with TRBD1 as a possible D gene (5 bases). Germline V gives CDR1 GTSNPN, CDR2 SVGIG (reference sequence). CDR3 size: 16 residues. V lost 3 bases to trimming and J lost 8 bases, with 25 bases between them. The CDR3 nucleotides read TGTGCCTGGAGAGTCTGGCAGGGTTTGGGGTCTTGGGGCTACACCTTC. It codes for CAWRVWQGLGSWGYTF.

This sequence joins TRBV27 and TRBJ1-2; weak D call: TRBD1 (5 bases). There are 19 residues in the CDR3. In germline, CDR1 is MNHEY, CDR2 SMNVEV (reference sequence). Trimming stripped 7 bases from V and 2 bases from J, with 29 bases between. The CDR3 protein is CASTTGTSGKRGGNYGYTF. DNA of the CDR3: TGTGCCAGCACCACCGGGACTTCAGGCAAGAGGGGTGGGAACTATGGCTACACCTTC.

V gene TRBV19 combines with J gene TRBJ1-5; tentative D call: TRBD1 (5 bases). CDR1 is LNHDA and CDR2 is SQIVND in the germline V gene (reference sequence). The CDR3 is made up of 13 amino acids. Trimming removed 10 bases from V and 6 bases from J, with 16 bases in between. Here the CDR3 DNA reads TGTGCCACCGGCCGGGGGGAAGTTCAGCCCCAGCATTTT. Its protein is CATGRGEVQPQHF.

The chain carries TRBV2 and TRBJ2-1; a possible D gene is TRBD1 (5 bases). The germline V gene has CDR1 SNHLY and CDR2 FYNNEI. V was trimmed by 4 bases and J by 7 bases, leaving 11 bases between them. The CDR3 totals 13 residues. The CDR3 here is CASSVVRENEQFF. The CDR3 region has the DNA TGTGCCAGCAGTGTCGTCAGGGAAAATGAGCAGTTCTTC. Supplemented by reference TRBV2 and TRBJ2-1, the full variable domain reads EPEVTQTPSHQVTQMGQEVILRCVPISNHLYFYWYRQILGQKVEFLVSFYNNEISEKSEIFDDQFSVERPDGSNFTLKIRSTKLEDSAMYFCASSVVRENEQFFGPGTRLTVL.

V and J are TRBV4-1 and TRBJ1-4, with D perhaps TRBD1 (5 bases). V was cut by 1 base and J by 7 bases, with 10 bases left in between. Germline V gene data show CDR1 as MGHRA and CDR2 as YSYEKL. This CDR3 region has 14 residues. CDR3 region: CASSQVGGGEKLFF. The CDR3 DNA follows: TGCGCCAGCAGCCAAGTCGGGGGGGGTGAAAAACTGTTTTTT.

This clone was seen once. The chain uses TRBV18 and TRBJ2-3; D uncertain. CDR3 length: 15 amino acids. Germline lookup yields CDR1 KGHSH and CDR2 LQKENI. Trimming pared 2 bases from V and 8 bases from J, leaving 17 bases between. The CDR3 DNA sequence: TGTGCCAGCTCACCAGCATTGGGTAGTCTCGGTACGCAGTATTTT. This sequence encodes CASSPALGSLGTQYF.

The chain carries TRBV9 and TRBJ2-2; TRBD1 matches at 7 bases. Per germline, CDR1 SGDLS and CDR2 YYNGEE. After removal of 0 bases from V and 5 bases from J, the junction contained 10 bases not matched to a gene. CDR3 length: 17 amino acids. This CDR3 reads CASSVGLRGRGTGELFF. The CDR3 coding sequence is TGTGCCAGCAGCGTAGGGTTAAGGGGGCGCGGAACCGGGGAGCTGTTTTTT.

The gene calls are TRBV27 and TRBJ1-1; TRBD1 aligns across 10 bases. Germline CDR1 MNHEY, CDR2 SMNVEV (reference sequence). J was trimmed by 3 bases and V by 10 bases; bases with no gene match: 8. The CDR3 contains 14 residues. For the CDR3, the DNA is TGTGCCAAGCGGACAGGGGGGCGCCACACTGAAGCTTTCTTT. Amino acids: CAKRTGGRHTEAFF.

The chain carries TRBV4-2 and TRBJ2-3, with 7 positions matching TRBD1. This CDR3 spans 17 amino acids. With V trimmed by 5 bases and J by 0 bases, 11 bases remained unmatched. Per the germline V gene, CDR1 is LGHNA and CDR2 is YNFKEQ. CDR3 coding DNA: TGTGCCAGCAGCTTCGCCTTAGACAGGGCAAGCACAGATACGCAGTATTTT. Amino acid sequence: CASSFALDRASTDTQYF.

This chain connects TRBV6-1 to TRBJ1-2, with a possible D match to TRBD1 (5 bases). The V end was cut by 4 bases, the J end by 8 bases, with 11 bases between. Germline V lookup: CDR1 MNHNS, CDR2 SASEGT. CDR3 length: 12 amino acids. CDR3 DNA sequence: TGTGCCAGCAGTGGACAGTCCCGAGGCTACACCTTC. The encoded protein is CASSGQSRGYTF.

V is TRBV2 and J is TRBJ2-3, with D perhaps matching TRBD2 (6 bases). CDR3 length: 13 amino acids. CDR1 SNHLY and CDR2 FYNNEI come from the germline V gene. V dropped 10 bases and J dropped 7 bases, with 18 bases sitting between them. CDR3 region: CATTGLPSHTQYF. DNA for the CDR3: TGTGCCACCACGGGACTGCCCTCACATACGCAGTATTTT.

This chain connects TRBV7-2 to TRBJ2-3, with TRBD2 identical over 9 bases. J was trimmed by 1 base and V by 4 bases; bases with no gene match: 6. CDR3 length: 16 amino acids. In germline, CDR1 is SGHTA, CDR2 FQGNSA. This CDR3 reads CASSSRAGGRTDTQYF. The CDR3 nucleotides are TGTGCCAGCAGCTCCCGAGCGGGGGGCCGCACAGATACGCAGTATTTT.